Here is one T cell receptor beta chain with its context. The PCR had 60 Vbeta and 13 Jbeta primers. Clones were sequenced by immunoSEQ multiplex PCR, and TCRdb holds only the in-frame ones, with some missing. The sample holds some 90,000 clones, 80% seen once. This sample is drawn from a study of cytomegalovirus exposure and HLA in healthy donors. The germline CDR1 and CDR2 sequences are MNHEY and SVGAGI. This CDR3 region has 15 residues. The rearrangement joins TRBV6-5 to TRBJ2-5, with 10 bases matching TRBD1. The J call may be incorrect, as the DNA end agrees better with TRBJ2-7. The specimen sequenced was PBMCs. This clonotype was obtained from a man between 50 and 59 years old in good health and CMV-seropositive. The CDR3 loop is CASSRGQGSSYEQYF. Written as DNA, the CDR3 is TGTGCCAGCAGTCGGGGACAGGGGAGCTCCTACGAGCAGTACTTC.